Presented here are 8 T cell receptor beta chains from one specimen sequenced in a study of cytomegalovirus exposure and HLA in healthy donors. The table came from immunoSEQ multiplex PCR; TCRdb's copy has only in-frame clones and leaves some out. This table has approximately 270,000 clones, about 90% appearing once. The sequencing sample was made of PBMCs. All receptors derive from a woman aged 18-29 years in good health and CMV-seronegative.

The chain combines TRBV2 with TRBJ2-7, with 9 bases aligning to TRBD1. V shed 3 bases and J 2 bases; nucleotides not matched to a gene: 5. Germline V CDR1 and CDR2: SNHLY, FYNNEI. CDR3 length equals 15 residues. CDR3 sequence (DNA): TGTGCCAGCAGTGACTCCGGGACAGGGACCTACGAGCAGTACTTC. It is translated as CASSDSGTGTYEQYF.

This clone appeared once. The CDR3 spells CASSLRTSGAPNEQFF. The CDR3 bases are TGTGCCAGCAGCTTACGGACTAGCGGGGCCCCCAATGAGCAGTTCTTC. This chain links TRBV7-3 with TRBJ2-1, with 12 bases identical to TRBD2. The CDR3 covers 16 residues. The V and J ends lost 2 bases and 6 bases, in that order; junction bases with no gene match: 5. Germline CDR1 SGHTA, CDR2 FQGTGA.

This sequence joins TRBV6-5 and TRBJ1-5, with D perhaps matching TRBD1 (5 bases). CDR3 length: 14 amino acids. Germline V lookup: CDR1 MNHEY, CDR2 SVGAGI. Trimming removed 7 bases at V and 3 bases at J, with 13 bases between. The DNA for the CDR3 is TGTGCCAGCACCACGGACACCTACAATCAGCCCCAGCATTTT. Translated, it gives CASTTDTYNQPQHF.

This chain joins TRBV30 and TRBJ1-3; weak D call: TRBD1 (6 bases). Trimming removed 3 bases from V and 0 bases from J, with 12 bases in between. The CDR3 runs 15 residues. Germline V lookup: CDR1 GTSNPN, CDR2 SVGIG (reference sequence). This CDR3 is CAWSVQGYSGNTIYF. As DNA, the CDR3 is TGTGCCTGGAGCGTCCAGGGGTACTCTGGAAACACCATATATTTT.

The rearrangement uses TRBV10-2 and TRBJ1-5; 7 nucleotides agree with TRBD1. CDR3 length: 14 amino acids. Germline CDR1 and CDR2: WSHSY and SAAADI. Unmatched junction bases numbered 3, after V lost 3 bases and J lost 4 bases. CDR3 coding DNA: TGCGCCAGCAGTGACCAGGGGGGAAATCAGCCCCAGCATTTT. Its translation is CASSDQGGNQPQHF.

This chain uses TRBV12-1 with TRBJ2-3; the DNA was not compared with TRBD2, the D call given in the table. TRBV12-1 is an annotated pseudogene. The CDR3 has 15 residues. CDR3 DNA: TGTGCCAGCAGCTCTATAGCGGGGAGCACAGATACGCAGTATTTT. Protein sequence: CASSSIAGSTDTQYF.

The chain recombines TRBV5-1 with TRBJ2-5, with D tentatively TRBD1 (8 bases). The V and J ends lost 5 bases and 1 base respectively, with 18 bases between them. CDR1 and CDR2 (germline): SGHRS, YFSETQ. The CDR3 consists of 16 residues. CDR3 loop: CASRPGQGLPQETQYF. DNA for the CDR3: TGCGCCAGCAGACCTGGACAGGGACTACCCCAAGAGACCCAGTACTTC.

The table lists this clone with a count of one. The chain is built from TRBV5-4 and TRBJ1-1; tentative D call: TRBD1 (5 bases). This CDR3 has 12 residues. Germline CDR1 and CDR2: SGHNT and YYREEE (reference sequence). The V end was cut by 2 bases, the J end by 3 bases, with 5 bases between. The CDR3 loop reads CASSFRDTEAFF. DNA for the CDR3: TGTGCCAGCAGCTTCAGGGACACTGAAGCTTTCTTT.